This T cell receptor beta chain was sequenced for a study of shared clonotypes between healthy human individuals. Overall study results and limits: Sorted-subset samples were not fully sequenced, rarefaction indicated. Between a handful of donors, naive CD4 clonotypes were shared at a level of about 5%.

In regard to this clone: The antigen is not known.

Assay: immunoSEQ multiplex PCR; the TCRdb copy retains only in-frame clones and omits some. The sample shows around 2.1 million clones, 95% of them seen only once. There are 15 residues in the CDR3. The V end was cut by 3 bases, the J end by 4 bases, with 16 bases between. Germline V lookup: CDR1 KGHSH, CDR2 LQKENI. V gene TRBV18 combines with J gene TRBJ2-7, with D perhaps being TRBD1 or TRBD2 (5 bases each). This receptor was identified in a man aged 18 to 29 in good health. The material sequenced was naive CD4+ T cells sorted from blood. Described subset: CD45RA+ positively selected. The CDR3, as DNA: TGTGCCAGCTCACCTAATTCCGGGACGGCATACGAGCAGTACTTC. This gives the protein CASSPNSGTAYEQYF.